These 12 T cell receptor beta chains were all obtained from the same sample, sequenced in a study of PD-1 blockade in classical Hodgkin lymphoma. Repertoires were generated with immunoSEQ multiplex PCR, while TCRdb's copy carries only in-frame clones and drops some. Of more than 45,000 clones in the sample, about three quarters were seen once. Every one of the patients relapsed after autologous stem cell transplantation (brentuximab vedotin exposure was variable). The material sequenced was peripheral blood mononuclear cells (PBMCs), taken at baseline. These receptors originate from a human donor with classical Hodgkin lymphoma.

This clone showed up just a few times. The V and J genes are TRBV6-1 and TRBJ2-1; 7 nucleotides line up with TRBD2. V shed 2 bases, J shed 1 base, and the junction held 2 bases outside the gene matches. The CDR3 length is 15 residues. Germline lookup yields CDR1 MNHNS and CDR2 SASEGT. This chain's CDR3 is CASSELAVSYNEQFF. The CDR3 region has the DNA TGTGCCAGCAGTGAACTAGCGGTATCCTACAATGAGCAGTTCTTC.

This clone appeared a single time. The chain employs TRBV5-4 and TRBJ2-3; TRBD2 agrees at 9 bases. The CDR3 is 14 amino acids. Germline V lookup: CDR1 SGHNT, CDR2 YYREEE (reference sequence). The ends lost 5 bases at V and 6 bases at J; junction bases unmatched: 7. The CDR3 is CASSLAGDADTQYF. DNA of the CDR3: TGTGCCAGCAGTTTAGCGGGAGATGCGGATACGCAGTATTTT.

This clone showed up just a few times. The V and J genes are TRBV6-1 and TRBJ1-5; D is ambiguous. The length of the CDR3 is 13 residues. Looked up from germline, CDR1 is MNHNS and CDR2 is SASEGT. The V end was cut by 3 bases, the J end by 9 bases, with 12 bases between. In DNA, the CDR3 is TGTGCCAGCAGTGAGTGGGCTCTCGGGCCCCAGCATTTT. Its protein product is CASSEWALGPQHF.

The rearrangement links TRBV6-5 to TRBJ1-2; TRBD1 might be the D (6 bases). V was cut by 5 bases and J by 6 bases, with 13 bases left in between. Germline V gene lookup returns CDR1 MNHEY and CDR2 SVGAGI. This CDR3 comprises 13 residues. The CDR3 region is CASSPGHLNGYTF. In DNA form, the CDR3 reads TGTGCCAGCAGTCCGGGACACCTAAATGGCTACACCTTC.

This clone was recorded a few times. The chain has TRBV7-9 and TRBJ2-7, with 9 bases that match TRBD1. There are 14 residues in the CDR3. V shed 4 bases, J shed 4 bases, and the junction held 5 bases outside the gene matches. The V gene's germline CDR1 is SEHNR and CDR2 FQNEAQ (reference sequence). CDR3 bases: TGTGCCAGCAGCTCCGGGACAGGGATGTACGAGCAGTACTTC. It encodes CASSSGTGMYEQYF. Full variable domain (rest looked up from reference TRBV7-9 and TRBJ2-7): DTGVSQNPRHKITKRGQNVTFRCDPISEHNRLYWYRQTLGQGPEFLTYFQNEAQLEKSRLLSDRFSAERPKGSFSTLEIQRTEQGDSAMYLCASSSGTGMYEQYFGPGTRLTVT.

This sequence joins TRBV9 and TRBJ2-5; weak D call: TRBD2 (6 bases). With 1 base removed from V and 1 base from J, the gap between germline ends came to 8 bases. Germline assignment: CDR1 SGDLS and CDR2 YYNGEE. The CDR3 contains 14 residues. The CDR3 DNA follows: TGTGCCAGCAGCGTAAGCGGGCTCCAAGAGACCCAGTACTTC. Translation gives CASSVSGLQETQYF.

The V call is TRBV7-2, the J call TRBJ1-6; D unclear. This CDR3 contains 16 residues. Trimming stripped 2 bases from V and 0 bases from J, with 8 bases between. CDR1 is SGHTA, CDR2 FQGNSA, per germline. The CDR3 DNA sequence: TGTGCCAGCAGCTTACGCGCCAGCTCCTATAATTCACCCCTCCACTTT. Its translation is CASSLRASSYNSPLHF.

The rearrangement links TRBV6-1 to TRBJ2-1; the match to TRBD2 covers 8 bases. The CDR3 loop spans 15 amino acids. Trimming at V came to 4 bases and at J to 9 bases, leaving 11 bases not matched to a gene. Per germline, CDR1 MNHNS and CDR2 SASEGT. CDR3 DNA: TGTGCCAGCAGTGGGGGATTAGCGGGGCCCGGTGAGCAGTTCTTC. Its translation: CASSGGLAGPGEQFF.

V and J are TRBV9 and TRBJ2-7; D is perhaps TRBD2 (5 bases). The CDR3 has 15 amino acids. Per the germline V gene, CDR1 is SGDLS and CDR2 is YYNGEE. V gave up 0 bases and J gave up 7 bases, with 17 bases separating them. CDR3 nucleotide sequence: TGTGCCAGCAGCGTAGGACTCCCCGGAGGTGGGGAGCAGTACTTC. Protein sequence: CASSVGLPGGGEQYF.

This sequence joins TRBV5-1 and TRBJ1-1; D not resolved. Germline assignment: CDR1 SGHRS and CDR2 YFSETQ. V was cut by 1 base and J by 4 bases, with 11 bases left in between. The CDR3 runs 14 residues. The CDR3 reads CASSLSGGSTEAFF. CDR3 coding DNA: TGCGCCAGCAGCTTGAGCGGTGGGAGCACTGAAGCTTTCTTT.

This chain connects TRBV6-5 to TRBJ2-5, with D perhaps TRBD1 or TRBD2 (5 bases each). This CDR3 region has 14 residues. CDR1 and CDR2 (germline): MNHEY, SVGAGI. With 2 bases removed from V and 5 bases from J, the gap between germline ends came to 12 bases. The CDR3 spells CASSYEGRGETQYF. CDR3 in DNA: TGTGCCAGCAGTTACGAGGGGCGAGGGGAGACCCAGTACTTC.

This clone occurred a few times. The J gene is TRBJ1-5, the V gene TRBV5-6, with D possibly TRBD1 on 6 matching bases. From germline, CDR1 is SGHDT and CDR2 YYEEEE. This CDR3 contains 15 residues. Between the trimmed V and J ends, which lost 1 base and 4 bases, there was a span of 12 bases. CDR3 bases: TGTGCCAGCAGCTTGTCCGGACAGTTTAATCAGCCCCAGCATTTT. Translated: CASSLSGQFNQPQHF.